Listed below are T cell receptor beta chains from one sample, sequenced in a study of blood T cells in healthy people across ages. TCRdb passed the 5' RACE reads through MiXCR, listing each CDR3 protein once. This sample carries about 720,000 distinct CDR3 sequences, roughly 25% of them seen once, and the ten largest clones take roughly 3.8%. Another study also made use of these data, one on T cells of mothers and their children.

Sequences were obtained from blood. All receptors derive from a boy between 10 and 17 years old in good health. CDR3s include the opening cysteine and the closing phenylalanine or tryptophan. D genes are given only for firm matches. Not every row has a clone size; where given, it reads once, few, many or a size class.

V	J	size	D	CDR3	DNA
TRBV28	TRBJ2-3	few	TRBD1	CASSILPGQGETDTQYF	TGTGCCAGCAGTATCCTTCCGGGACAGGGGGAAACAGATACGCAGTATTTT
TRBV29-1	TRBJ2-7	once	-	CSVEGDINEQYF	TGCAGCGTTGAAGGGGACATTAACGAGCAGTACTTC
TRBV6-1	TRBJ2-1	-	TRBD2	CASGRPAPGLPYNEQFF	TGTGCCAGCGGCCGGCCCGCTCCGGGACTACCCTACAATGAGCAGTTCTTC
TRBV29-1	TRBJ2-5	-	-	CSVEPPGTETQYF	TGCAGCGTTGAGCCCCCAGGGACAGAGACCCAGTACTTC
TRBV28	TRBJ2-7	-	-	CASRGTWSEQYF	TGTGCCAGCAGAGGGACATGGTCCGAGCAGTACTTC
TRBV14	TRBJ2-7	few	TRBD1	CASSPYVDRESREQYF	TGTGCCAGCAGCCCGTACGTAGACAGGGAAAGTCGAGAGCAGTACTTC
TRBV9	TRBJ2-7	-	TRBD2	CASSPIAGLSEQYF	TGTGCCAGCAGCCCAATAGCGGGATTGAGCGAGCAGTACTTC
TRBV3-1	TRBJ2-6	few	-	CASAGPLGANVLTF	TGTGCCAGCGCCGGGCCTCTAGGGGCCAACGTCCTGACTTTC
TRBV6-2/TRBV6-3	TRBJ1-2	-	-	CASSTAGSSGYTF	TGTGCCAGCTCAACGGCCGGGAGCTCTGGCTACACCTTC
TRBV4-1	TRBJ2-4	few	TRBD2	CASSQGLAGVLAKNIQYF	TGCGCCAGCAGCCAAGGGCTAGCGGGGGTACTAGCCAAAAACATTCAGTACTTC
TRBV20-1	TRBJ2-7	-	TRBD2	CSAREWGGRADYEQYF	TGCAGTGCTAGAGAATGGGGCGGGAGGGCTGACTACGAGCAGTACTTC
TRBV6-5	TRBJ1-2	-	-	CASGQGEGYTF	TGTGCCAGCGGTCAGGGTGAGGGCTACACCTTC
TRBV29-1	TRBJ2-7	-	-	CSGGSDSSYEQYF	TGCAGCGGAGGATCGGATAGCTCCTACGAGCAGTACTTC
TRBV5-4	TRBJ2-5	few	-	CASSVGPGAQETQYF	TGTGCCAGCAGCGTGGGGCCGGGGGCCCAAGAGACCCAGTACTTC
TRBV20-1	TRBJ2-7	few	-	CSVRADVSEQYF	TGCAGTGTACGAGCGGATGTCAGCGAGCAGTACTTC
TRBV7-2	TRBJ1-2	few	-	CASSLMAEPSDGYTF	TGTGCCAGCAGCTTGATGGCAGAGCCTTCGGATGGCTACACCTTC
TRBV4-1	TRBJ2-5	-	TRBD2	CASSQLASGRASETQYF	TGCGCCAGCAGCCAACTGGCTAGCGGGAGGGCCTCGGAGACCCAGTACTTC
TRBV4-1	TRBJ2-7	few	-	CASSQEGTSLYEQYF	TGCGCCAGCAGCCAAGAGGGAACTAGTCTGTACGAGCAGTACTTC
TRBV2	TRBJ2-2	-	TRBD2	CASSEASGRGNTGELFF	TGTGCCAGCAGTGAAGCTAGCGGGAGGGGGAACACCGGGGAGCTGTTTTTT
TRBV18	TRBJ2-5	-	-	CASSPQGMETQYF	TGTGCCAGCTCACCACAAGGGATGGAGACCCAGTACTTC
TRBV4-3	TRBJ2-7	-	-	CASSQDHPMPSYEQYF	TGCGCCAGCAGCCAAGATCACCCAATGCCCTCCTACGAGCAGTACTTC
TRBV29-1	TRBJ2-5	few	TRBD2	CSVGTSGRVRVDEIQYF	TGCAGCGTGGGGACTAGCGGGAGGGTGAGAGTGGACGAGATCCAGTACTTC